What follows describes a single T cell receptor beta chain. Its antigen target is currently unknown. The sample holds no much larger clone one base away, and base qualities are not on file. These data are taken from a study of immune evolution from preneoplasia to lung adenocarcinoma (dated by TCRdb to the early 2020s). Turning to the overall study: HLA loss of heterozygosity was observed in roughly 6.6%, 14% and 36% of AIS, MIA and ADC lesions, respectively, and was not observed in any AAH lesions. The overall cohort was made up of more than 40 patients with pulmonary nodules who had surgical resection. TCR sequencing data came from a few dozen patients. The study profiled immune contexture across lung adenocarcinoma precursors and invasive adenocarcinoma using immune gene expression, TCR sequencing and multiplex immunofluorescence. Whole exome sequencing and methylation data from the same cohort of nodules were integrated with the immune data. Resected precursor lesions (AAH, AIS, MIA) and invasive adenocarcinomas were compared against paired morphologically normal lung tissue. POLYSOLVER was used to infer class I HLA alleles from exome data, and LOHHLA was used to detect allele-specific HLA loss. According to the study, 105 samples went through TCR sequencing. The sample size depended on which specimens were available, not on a prior power calculation.

Counted from cysteine to phenylalanine, this CDR3 has 15 amino acids. CDR3 DNA is the only sequence kept; it has 45 bases, read in frame from the first base. A distance of 10 bases separates the germline ends of V and J, which lose 4 bases and 0 bases respectively. Based on the germline V gene (reference sequence), the CDR1 and CDR2 sequences are SGHNT and YYREEE. Patients underwent resection in Japan or China between the mid-2010s and the late 2010s. Two lung cancer pathologists independently confirmed the histologic diagnosis of each case on H&E slides. For nucleic acid extraction, premalignant or tumor cells were enriched by macro-dissection following pathologic assessment. The AllPrep DNA/RNA FFPE Kit was used to isolate DNA from FFPE tissue. The immunoSEQ hsTCRbeta Kit was used to sequence TCR beta CDR3 regions from DNA. Regarding the original processing steps: The ImmunoSEQ Analyzer was used to analyse the TCR sequencing data. T cell clonality was defined as 1 minus Pielou's evenness, calculated on productive rearrangements. T cell diversity was measured with the inverse Simpson index on productive templates. T cell density was defined as TCR beta template counts normalized to usable DNA, with usable DNA estimated by amplifying and sequencing housekeeping genes. Two-sided Kruskal-Wallis tests were used to compare TCR metrics between histologic stages. TCRdb took over this immuneACCESS table, retaining in-frame rearrangements with V and J assigned. Such tables are incomplete; in checked studies, under half of the missing clones stem from an unresolved V gene, and the remainder is unexplained. V, J and clone size were drawn from that table, and D and trimming were deduced from the DNA. For this sample there are 14,000 or so clones; roughly 85% appear just once. Of the sample, approximately 3% is held by the ten largest clones.

Summary of the overall study and its limitations: Clonality was highest in normal lung, while later-stage lesions appeared to show lower clonality but higher T cell density and diversity. Because every patient came from Japan and China, how well the results apply to Western populations was uncertain. Findings were based on association rather than direct causation; larger cohorts with long-term follow-up and longitudinal biopsies were deemed needed. The highest top T cell clone frequencies were observed in normal lung, and a progressive decrease in top T cell clone frequencies appeared to occur from AAH through AIS, MIA and invasive adenocarcinoma. T cell clonality was highest in KRAS-mutant nodules compared with EGFR-mutant or double wild-type lesions.

Sequenced input: FFPE lung adenocarcinoma in situ tissue. What the cell subset or site label conveys for this sample: preinvasive adenocarcinoma in situ (AIS). The sequence joins TRBV5-4 to TRBJ1-4; TRBD1 is a weak D gene call, 5 bases matching. The sequence was collected from a donor older than 65 with lung adenocarcinoma. The CDR3 is CASSQGVTTNEKLFF. Read as DNA, the sequence is TGTGCCAGCAGCCAAGGGGTGACAACTAATGAAAAACTGTTTTTT.